These 8 T cell receptor beta chains were sequenced from one sample in a study of blood T cell repertoires in COVID-19. Sequencing used immunoSEQ multiplex PCR; TCRdb keeps in-frame clones, though not all of them. The data hold tens of thousands of clones, with 70% to 90% observed a single time. Sequenced sample: peripheral blood. All receptors come from a human donor in a cohort sampled during active COVID-19.

CDR3 bases: TGTGCCAGCAGCTTAGGGGTAGCACGAGAGACCCAGTACTTC. This gives the protein CASSLGVARETQYF. The V call is TRBV11-3, the J call TRBJ2-5; D unresolved. With 1 base removed from V and 4 bases from J, the gap between germline ends came to 10 bases. The germline V gene has CDR1 SGHNT and CDR2 YENEEA. This CDR3 has 14 amino acids.

The chain carries TRBV28 and TRBJ2-1; 11 bases line up with TRBD2. This CDR3 is 12 amino acids long. Unmatched junction bases numbered 2, after V lost 6 bases and J lost 10 bases. In germline, CDR1 is MDHEN, CDR2 SYDVKM. Written as DNA, the CDR3 is TGTGCCAGCAGCCGGACTAGCGGGGAGCAGTTCTTC. As protein: CASSRTSGEQFF. Full variable domain (rest looked up from reference TRBV28 and TRBJ2-1): DVKVTQSSRYLVKRTGEKVFLECVQDMDHENMFWYRQDPGLGLRLIYFSYDVKMKEKGDIPEGYSVSREKKERFSLILESASTNQTSMYLCASSRTSGEQFFGPGTRLTVL.

This clone appeared a few times. The V and J genes are TRBV4-1 and TRBJ1-6, with TRBD1 matching 7 bases. From germline, CDR1 is MGHRA and CDR2 YSYEKL. CDR3 length: 16 residues. V was clipped by 1 base and J by 13 bases; unmatched bases: 13. The CDR3 is CASSQVGDRVGNPLHF. The CDR3, as DNA: TGCGCCAGCAGCCAAGTTGGAGACAGGGTTGGTAATCCCCTCCACTTT.

In its sample, this clone was seen once. As DNA, the CDR3 is TGTGCCAGCAGCTACGGACAGAACTATGGCTACACCTTC. Residues: CASSYGQNYGYTF. V gene TRBV7-9 combines with J gene TRBJ1-2; maybe TRBD1 (6 bases). Germline lookup yields CDR1 SEHNR and CDR2 FQNEAQ (reference sequence). The CDR3 is 13 residues long. The V and J ends lost 4 bases and 2 bases respectively, with 8 bases between them.

This chain links TRBV4-3 with TRBJ2-1, with a tentative D call TRBD1 (5 bases). The V gene's germline CDR1 is LGHNA and CDR2 YSLEER. V shed 4 bases and J shed 5 bases, with 18 bases lying between them. This CDR3 region has 16 residues. The CDR3 DNA reads TGCGCCAGCAGCCCAGCTAGGACAAGCACCAACAATGAGCAGTTCTTC. Amino acid sequence: CASSPARTSTNNEQFF.

The gene calls are TRBV7-3 and TRBJ1-6; 10 nucleotides agree with TRBD1. V gave up 6 bases and J gave up 8 bases; unmatched junction bases: 4. CDR3 size: 14 residues. Per the germline V gene, CDR1 is SGHTA and CDR2 is FQGTGA. The CDR3 spells CASRRTGGDSPLHF. CDR3 nucleotides: TGTGCCAGCAGGAGGACAGGGGGGGATTCACCCCTCCACTTT.

This clone was counted a few times. The chain links TRBV4-1 to TRBJ2-7; TRBD1 aligns across 7 bases. V trimming: 5 bases; J trimming: 2 bases; junction bases outside the gene matches: 9. CDR3 length: 15 amino acids. The germline V gene encodes CDR1 MGHRA and CDR2 YSYEKL. Written as DNA, the CDR3 is TGCGCCAGCAGCTCTCCCTTCGGGACAGCCTACGAGCAGTACTTC. Translating it yields CASSSPFGTAYEQYF.

A single count supports this clone. The chain recombines TRBV6-6 with TRBJ2-7; TRBD1 matches 11 bases. The CDR3 spans 13 residues. V was pared by 2 bases and J by 6 bases, with 0 bases of the junction left unmatched. Germline V gene sequence: CDR1 MNHNY, CDR2 SVGAGI (reference sequence). The CDR3 loop is CASSYGTGGEQYF. CDR3 in DNA: TGTGCCAGCAGTTACGGGACAGGGGGCGAGCAGTACTTC.